The clone carrying this TCR beta chain was counted a few times. Its target is unknown. These data belong to a study of blood T cells in healthy people across ages. In the study overall: When template switching was applied, about one barcoded beta molecule was captured per two T cells.

Total RNA, at least 6 micrograms per sample, came from PBMCs. Study-wide results and limits: Calculation of diversity from one million T cells yielded estimates considered to be underestimates. Expanded clonotype shifts may have been confounded, as the donors had an unknown CMV status.

V was shortened by 1 base and J by 5 bases, with 9 bases between the two germline ends. Germline V lookup: CDR1 SGHRS, CDR2 YFSETQ. This CDR3 is built from 14 residues. Sample-barcoded 5' priming and a J-beta primer mix drove a second PCR of roughly 6 to 12 cycles. TCRdb processed the 5' RACE reads anew with MiXCR; each CDR3 protein has one entry. The repertoire holds approximately 690,000 distinct CDR3 sequences, with 40% to 45% as singletons. The TCR sequence derives from a man at least 80 years old in good health. V gene TRBV5-1 combines with J gene TRBJ1-4; D remains unclear. The sequenced material came from blood. The CDR3 DNA follows: TGCGCCAGCAGCTTGCGTGGGGAAAATGAAAAACTGTTTTTT. Translating it yields CASSLRGENEKLFF.